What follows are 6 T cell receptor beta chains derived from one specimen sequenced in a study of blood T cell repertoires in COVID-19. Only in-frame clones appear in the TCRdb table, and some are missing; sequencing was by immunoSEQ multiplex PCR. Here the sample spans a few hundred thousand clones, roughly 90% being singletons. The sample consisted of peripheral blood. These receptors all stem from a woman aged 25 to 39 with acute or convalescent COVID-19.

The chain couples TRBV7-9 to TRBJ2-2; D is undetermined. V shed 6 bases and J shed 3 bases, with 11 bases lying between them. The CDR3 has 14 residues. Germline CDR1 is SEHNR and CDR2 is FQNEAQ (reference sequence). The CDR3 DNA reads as TGTGCCAGCAGACCTACCCGGGACACCGGGGAGCTGTTTTTT. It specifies CASRPTRDTGELFF.

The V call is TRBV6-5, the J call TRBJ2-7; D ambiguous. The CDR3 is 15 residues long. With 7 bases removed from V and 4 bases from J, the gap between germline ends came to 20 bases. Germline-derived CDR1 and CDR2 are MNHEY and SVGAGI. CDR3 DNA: TGTGCCAGCACCGAAAGGCTACAGAGATTTTACGAGCAGTACTTC. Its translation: CASTERLQRFYEQYF.

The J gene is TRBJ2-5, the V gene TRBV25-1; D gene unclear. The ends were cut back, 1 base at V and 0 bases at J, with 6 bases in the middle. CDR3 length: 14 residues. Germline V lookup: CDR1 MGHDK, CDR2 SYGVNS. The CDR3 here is CASSESGYQETQYF. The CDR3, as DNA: TGTGCCAGCAGTGAATCCGGGTACCAAGAGACCCAGTACTTC.

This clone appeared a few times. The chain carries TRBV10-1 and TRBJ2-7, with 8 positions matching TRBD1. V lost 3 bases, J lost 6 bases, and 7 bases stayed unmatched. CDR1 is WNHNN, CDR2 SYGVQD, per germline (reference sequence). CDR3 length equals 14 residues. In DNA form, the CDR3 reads TGCGCCAGCAGTGATAACACAGGGGGAAGCGAGCAGTACTTC. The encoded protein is CASSDNTGGSEQYF.

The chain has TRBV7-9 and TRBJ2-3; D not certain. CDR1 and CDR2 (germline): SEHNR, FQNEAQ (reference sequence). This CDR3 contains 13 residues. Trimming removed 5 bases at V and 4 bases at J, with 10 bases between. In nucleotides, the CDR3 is TGTGCCAGCAGCGTAAGCGTGGCAGATACGCAGTATTTT. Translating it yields CASSVSVADTQYF.

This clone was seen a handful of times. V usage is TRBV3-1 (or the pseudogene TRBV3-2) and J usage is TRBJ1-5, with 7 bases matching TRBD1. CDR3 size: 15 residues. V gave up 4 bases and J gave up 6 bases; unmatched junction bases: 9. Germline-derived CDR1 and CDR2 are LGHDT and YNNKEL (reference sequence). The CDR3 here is CASSRTTGQAQPQHF. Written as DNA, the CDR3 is TGTGCCAGCAGCCGGACGACAGGACAGGCTCAGCCCCAGCATTTT.